The 19 T cell receptor beta chains presented below share a single source sample, sequenced in a study of tumor and adjacent non-tumor tissue in lung cancer. RNA was extracted from bulk tissue without any cell sorting. This non-tumor lung sample came from over 3 cm beyond the tumor edge. The library came from three nested PCR rounds adapted from ARM-PCR protocols. TCRdb ran MiXCR on the multiplex PCR reads and lists one entry per CDR3 protein. The data contain under 45,000 distinct CDR3 sequences, roughly 60% of them singletons. Source material: distant non-tumor lung tissue. The receptors come from a man in his forties or fifties with non-small cell lung cancer.

The chain links TRBV5-1 to TRBJ2-3; 12 nucleotides align to TRBD2. Trimming removed 7 bases from V and 2 bases from J; junction bases left unmatched: 11. CDR1 SGHRS and CDR2 YFSETQ come from the germline V gene. This CDR3 comprises 17 residues. The CDR3 region is CASGSRTSGANTDTQYF. The CDR3 DNA follows: TGCGCCAGCGGCTCACGGACTAGCGGGGCAAACACAGATACGCAGTATTTT.

This clonotype came up a few times. The V and J genes are TRBV28 and TRBJ1-3, with a possible D match to TRBD1 (5 bases). Trimming shortened V by 5 bases and J by 7 bases, and 12 bases separated the two germline ends. The CDR3 extends over 13 amino acids. Germline V lookup: CDR1 MDHEN, CDR2 SYDVKM. The CDR3 protein is CASSTGTANTIYF. In nucleotides, the CDR3 is TGTGCCAGCAGTACCGGGACCGCCAACACCATATATTTT.

The gene calls are TRBV6-6 and TRBJ1-5, with 10 bases that match TRBD1. The CDR3 has 15 amino acids. Germline lookup yields CDR1 MNHNY and CDR2 SVGAGI (reference sequence). V shed 6 bases and J 6 bases; nucleotides not matched to a gene: 8. The CDR3 nucleotides are TGTGCCAGCAGCTTTCGACAGGGGGCTAGTCAGCCCCAGCATTTT. It translates to CASSFRQGASQPQHF.

Regarding this clonotype: This may stem from a read error, because a much larger clone lies one nucleotide away. This chain links TRBV6-4 with TRBJ1-2, with D possibly being TRBD1 (6 bases). The CDR3 extends over 13 amino acids. Looked up from germline, CDR1 is MRHNA and CDR2 is SNTAGT. Here the CDR3 DNA reads TGTGCCAGCAGTGAAGGGAATTATGGGGGCTACATCTTC. It specifies CASSEGNYGGYIF.

This clonotype was recorded once. The junction does not match germline at one end; this may be a read error. This chain joins TRBV6-1 and TRBJ2-7; D is ambiguous. The CDR3 extends over 12 amino acids. Germline CDR1 MNHNS, CDR2 SASEGT. Written as DNA, the CDR3 is TGTGCCAGCATCCGAGACGGCTACGTGCAGTACTTC. Translation gives CASIRDGYVQYF.

The table lists this clonotype with a few counts. One base away lies a much larger clone, so this may be a sequencing read error. This chain joins TRBV6-1 and TRBJ1-3; D is unclear. Per the germline V gene, CDR1 is MNHNS and CDR2 is SASEGT. The CDR3 extends over 13 amino acids. DNA for the CDR3: TGTGACAGCAGGCAGAACTCTGGAAACACCATATATTTT. It translates to CDSRQNSGNTIYF.

Comments on this clonotype: One junction end disagrees with the germline gene, perhaps due to a read error. The chain combines TRBV10-3 with TRBJ2-2, with TRBD2 matching 7 bases. The CDR3 sequence is 15 residues long. Germline CDR1 is ENHRY and CDR2 is SYGVKD. CDR3 sequence (DNA): TGTGCCATCAGTGAACGGCTGGCGGGAGTCGGGGAGCTGTTATTT. This sequence encodes CAISERLAGVGELLF.

About this clonotype itself: A much larger clone is a single base away; this may be a read error. The conserved phenylalanine or tryptophan is not found at the CDR3 terminus, so this likely reflects a read error. The J gene is TRBJ2-7, the V gene TRBV20-1; 7 bases align to TRBD2. Germline CDR1 reads DFQATT; CDR2 reads SNEGSKA (reference sequence). V shed 4 bases and J 6 bases; nucleotides not matched to a gene: 12. This CDR3 has 14 residues. DNA for the CDR3: TGCAGTGCTATTCTTCCCGCGGGAGCCAGCGAGCAGTACATC. Amino acid sequence: CSAILPAGASEQYI.

This clonotype turned up a few times. This chain joins TRBV30 and TRBJ1-4; the D gene is possibly TRBD1 (5 bases). Germline loops: CDR1 GTSNPN, CDR2 SVGIG (reference sequence). The CDR3 contains 14 residues. The germline V and J ends were trimmed by 7 bases and 5 bases, with 17 bases remaining between them. For the CDR3, the DNA is TGTGCCTCGGAGGACACAGGACTAAATGAAAAACTGTTTTTT. Residues: CASEDTGLNEKLFF.

A remark on this clonotype: The junction and the germline gene differ at one end; a read error may be behind it. The V and J genes are TRBV7-8 and TRBJ2-3; no firm D call. This CDR3 contains 12 residues. Looked up from germline, CDR1 is SGHVS and CDR2 is FQNEAQ. This CDR3 reads CTSSHGTDTQYF. CDR3 DNA: TGCACCAGCAGCCACGGCACAGATACGCAGTATTTT.

This clonotype was seen a handful of times. A much larger clone differs from this one at a single base, so this may be a read error. This rearrangement joins TRBV14 to TRBJ2-3; D gene uncertain. Germline V gene data show CDR1 as SGHDN and CDR2 as FVKESK. The CDR3 covers 11 residues. Written as DNA, the CDR3 is TGTACCAGCAGCCGCACAGATACGCAGTATTTT. The encoded protein is CTSSRTDTQYF.

For this clonotype: The germline gene is not matched at one end of the junction; a read error may be the cause. The genes are TRBV6-6 and TRBJ2-1; 8 bases align to TRBD2. This CDR3 is 15 amino acids long. CDR1 and CDR2 (germline): MNHNY, SVGAGI (reference sequence). The CDR3 DNA follows: TGTGCTAGCAGCCCGGGGGGGATAGCTCGGAATGAGCAGTTCTTC. Amino acids: CASSPGGIARNEQFF.

With respect to this clonotype: Mismatch with germline at one junction end may stem from a read error. This chain links TRBV28 with TRBJ2-7; 8 positions agree with TRBD2. The germline V gene has CDR1 MDHEN and CDR2 SYDVKM. The CDR3 extends over 15 amino acids. CDR3 protein: CAGSLSGGGRYEQYF. The CDR3 DNA reads TGTGCCGGCAGTTTATCGGGCGGGGGGAGATACGAGCAGTACTTC.

J is TRBJ1-4 and V is TRBV7-9; maybe TRBD1 (5 bases). In germline, CDR1 is SEHNR, CDR2 FQNEAQ (reference sequence). The CDR3 has 15 amino acids. The V gene lost 4 bases and the J gene lost 0 bases, with 9 bases spanning the gap. The CDR3 DNA is TGTGCCAGCAGCTCGTCGGGGGCAACTAATGAAAAACTGTTTTTT. Its translation: CASSSSGATNEKLFF.

Of note for this clonotype: One end of the junction does not line up with germline, which may come from a read error. The J gene is TRBJ2-7, the V gene TRBV11-2; D possibly uses TRBD1 or TRBD2 (5 bases each). This CDR3 has 14 amino acids. The germline CDR1 and CDR2 sequences are SGHAT and FQNNGV. The CDR3: CTSSSGTPSYKQYF. CDR3 nucleotides: TGTACCAGCAGCTCCGGGACGCCCTCCTACAAGCAGTACTTC.

With regard to this clonotype: The junction shows a germline mismatch at one end, possibly a read error. This chain connects TRBV11-1 to TRBJ1-1; 7 bases agree with TRBD1. This CDR3 contains 13 residues. Per the germline V gene, CDR1 is SGHAT and CDR2 is FQDESV (reference sequence). CDR3 amino acids: CAGSLQGGTEAFF. CDR3 DNA: TGTGCCGGCAGCTTGCAGGGGGGGACTGAGGCTTTCTTT.

Comment on this clonotype: An end of the junction differs from the germline gene, which may be a read error. The DNA for the CDR3 is TGTGCCAGCAGCTTAGCAAGATCCGCTCGGGGGTCCCACGAACAGTACTTC. Amino acid sequence: CASSLARSARGSHEQYF. The chain is built from TRBV11-2 and TRBJ2-7, with D maybe TRBD2 (6 bases). Germline V gene sequence: CDR1 SGHAT, CDR2 FQNNGV. The CDR3 is made up of 17 amino acids.

The V call is TRBV19, the J call TRBJ2-1, with D maybe TRBD2 (6 bases). The CDR3 covers 15 residues. The ends were cut back, 3 bases at V and 6 bases at J, with 15 bases in the middle. CDR1 LNHDA and CDR2 SQIVND come from the germline V gene (reference sequence). The CDR3 DNA sequence: TGTGCCAGTAGTATGGACGGGAGTGCCGCCAATGAGCAGTTCTTC. Residues: CASSMDGSAANEQFF.

The CDR3 DNA is TGTGCCAGCAGTCCGACATCAGGGTTCGCGGGCTACGAGCAGTACTTC. This encodes CASSPTSGFAGYEQYF. The chain links TRBV28 to TRBJ2-7, with D perhaps being TRBD1 or TRBD2 (5 bases each). Looked up from germline, CDR1 is MDHEN and CDR2 is SYDVKM. This CDR3 region has 16 residues. Trimming shortened V by 5 bases and J by 3 bases, and 20 bases separated the two germline ends.